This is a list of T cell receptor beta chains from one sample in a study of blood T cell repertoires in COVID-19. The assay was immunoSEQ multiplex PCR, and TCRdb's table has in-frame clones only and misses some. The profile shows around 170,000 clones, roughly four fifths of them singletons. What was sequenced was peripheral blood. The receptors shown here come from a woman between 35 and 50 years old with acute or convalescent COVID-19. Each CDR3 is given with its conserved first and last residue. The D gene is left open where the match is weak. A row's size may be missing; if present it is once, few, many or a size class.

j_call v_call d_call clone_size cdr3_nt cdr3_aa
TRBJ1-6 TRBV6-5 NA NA TGTGCCAGCAGTACAGGGTACCAAAATTCACCCCTCCACTTT CASSTGYQNSPLHF
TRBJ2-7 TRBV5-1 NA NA TGCGCCAGCAGCTTGGGTCCCCCCGGGTGGGAGCAGTACTTC CASSLGPPGWEQYF
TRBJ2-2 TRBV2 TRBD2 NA TGTGCCAGCAGTGAGAGGACTAGAAACACCGGGGAGCTGTTTTTT CASSERTRNTGELFF
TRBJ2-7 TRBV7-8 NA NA TGTGCCAGCAGCTTGACTAACAGAGCCGAGCAGTACTTC CASSLTNRAEQYF
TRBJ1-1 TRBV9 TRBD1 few TGTGCCAGCAGCCTCAATCCTAAGACAGGGAGAGGCATGAACACTGAAGCTTTCTTT CASSLNPKTGRGMNTEAFF
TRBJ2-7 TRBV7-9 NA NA TGTGCCAGCAGCCCCGTGAGTTCCTACGAGCAGTACTTC CASSPVSSYEQYF
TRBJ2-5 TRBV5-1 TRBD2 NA TGCGCCAGCAGCTTCGGACTAGCGGGGGACCAAGAGACCCAGTACTTC CASSFGLAGDQETQYF
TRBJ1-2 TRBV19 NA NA TGTGCCAGTAGTATAGACCCCGGGCCGGGGGTTTACTATGGCTACACCTTC CASSIDPGPGVYYGYTF
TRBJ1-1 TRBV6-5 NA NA TGTGCCAGCAAATGGGCGAACACTGAAGCTTTCTTT CASKWANTEAFF
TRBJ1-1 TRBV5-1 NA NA TGCGCCAGCAGCTTGGACACATTGAACACTGAAGCTTTCTTT CASSLDTLNTEAFF
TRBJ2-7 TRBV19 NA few TGTGCCAGTAGTATAGACCCGACTCTGGACGAGCAGTACTTC CASSIDPTLDEQYF
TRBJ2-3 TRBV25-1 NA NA TGTGCCAGCAGTTACCCGGGTGATACGCAGTATTTT CASSYPGDTQYF
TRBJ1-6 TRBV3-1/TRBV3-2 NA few TGTGCCAGCAGCCACCCCCGGGAAGGCTATAATTCACCCCTCCACTTT CASSHPREGYNSPLHF
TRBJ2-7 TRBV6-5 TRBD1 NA TGTGCCAGCAGAACGGGACAGGACTCCTACGAGCAGTACTTC CASRTGQDSYEQYF
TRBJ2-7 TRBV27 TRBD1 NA TGTGCCAGTTCAGGGGGCCTTATGTACGAGCAGTACTTC CASSGGLMYEQYF
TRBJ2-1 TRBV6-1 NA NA TGTGCCAGCAGTGAGGTTAGCTCCTACAATGAGCAGTTCTTC CASSEVSSYNEQFF
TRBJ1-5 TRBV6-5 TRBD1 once TGTGCCAGCAGTCGGGACAGGGGAAATCAGCCCCAGCATTTT CASSRDRGNQPQHF
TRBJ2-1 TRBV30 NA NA TGTGCCTGGAGTCTGGTAGGGAGTGGAGAGCAGTTCTTC CAWSLVGSGEQFF
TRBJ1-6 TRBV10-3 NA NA TGTGCCATTAACAGGGCTGGGAATTCACCCCTCCACTTT CAINRAGNSPLHF
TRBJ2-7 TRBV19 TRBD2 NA TGTGCCAGTAGTATAGCGGCACTAGCGGGGGTCGAGCAGTACTTC CASSIAALAGVEQYF
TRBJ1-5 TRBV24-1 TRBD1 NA TGTGCCACCAGTGAATCCTCAGGGGGGCAACAGCCCCAGCATTTT CATSESSGGQQPQHF
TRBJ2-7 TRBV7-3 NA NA TGTGCCAGCAGCTCAACCGGGGTTGGGGAGCAGTACTTC CASSSTGVGEQYF
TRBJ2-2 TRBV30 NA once TGTGCCTGGAGAGGGAGCGGGGAGCTGTTTTTT CAWRGSGELFF
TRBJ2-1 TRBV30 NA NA TGTGCCTGGATGGGCGGGGCGTACAATGAGCAGTTCTTC CAWMGGAYNEQFF
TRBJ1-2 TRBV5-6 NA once TGTGCCAGCAGCTTGGGGTCAGGACTCTATGGCTACACCTTC CASSLGSGLYGYTF
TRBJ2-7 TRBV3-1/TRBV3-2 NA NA TGTGCCAGCAGCCGATTGACGCCGAGGCTACCCGTGGAGCAGTACTTC CASSRLTPRLPVEQYF
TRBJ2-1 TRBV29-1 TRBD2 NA TGCAGCGCCGGACTAGCGGAGAAATACAATGAGCAGTTCTTC CSAGLAEKYNEQFF
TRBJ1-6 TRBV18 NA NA TGTGCCAGCTCACCGACACCGAATAATTCACCCCTCCACTTT CASSPTPNNSPLHF
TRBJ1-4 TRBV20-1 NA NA TGCAGTGCTAGAGAATTCGGAAAACTGTTTTTT CSAREFGKLFF